Below, 9 T cell receptor beta chains from the same sample are listed, as sequenced in a study of early T cells in non-severe SARS-CoV-2 infection. TCRdb analysed the 5' RACE reads with MiXCR anew, one entry per CDR3 protein. Of approximately 90,000 distinct CDR3 sequences listed, 12% are singletons. The source was whole blood, collected at baseline. These receptors originate from an adult who was a healthcare worker with PCR-confirmed SARS-CoV-2 infection or an uninfected control (not recorded which).

This clonotype was recorded many times. The genes are TRBV4-1 and TRBJ1-5; 8 bases align to TRBD1. The CDR3 runs to 17 residues. The germline V gene encodes CDR1 MGHRA and CDR2 YSYEKL. V was pared by 4 bases and J by 4 bases, with 12 bases of the junction left unmatched. CDR3 residues: CASSPRPDREGNQPQHF. CDR3 DNA sequence: TGCGCCAGCAGCCCACGCCCGGACAGGGAGGGGAATCAGCCCCAGCATTTT.

The table lists this clonotype with a few counts. The chain has TRBV7-2 and TRBJ2-1, with 8 bases lining up with TRBD2. After removal of 0 bases from V and 15 bases from J, the junction contained 13 bases not matched to a gene. CDR3 length equals 15 residues. Germline V gene sequence: CDR1 SGHTA, CDR2 FQGNSA. The DNA for the CDR3 is TGTGCCAGCAGCTTAGCGCGTCTTCTGACTAGCGCTTCGTTCTTC. Translation: CASSLARLLTSASFF.

This clonotype came up a few times. The chain employs TRBV20-1 and TRBJ2-1; D gene unclear. Germline V gene lookup returns CDR1 DFQATT and CDR2 SNEGSKA (reference sequence). This CDR3 has 12 amino acids. The CDR3 DNA reads TGCAGAGCTGTTGGGCCCGCGGATGAGCAGTTCTTC. Translated: CRAVGPADEQFF.

The V gene is TRBV27, the J gene TRBJ1-1; 7 nucleotides line up with TRBD1. Germline assignment: CDR1 MNHEY and CDR2 SMNVEV (reference sequence). The CDR3 spans 14 residues. The V segment lost 6 bases and the J segment 6 bases; nucleotides outside the gene matches: 10. CDR3 nucleotides: TGTGCCAGCAGCAAAATCGTACAGGGGTCTGAAGCTTTCTTT. Its protein is CASSKIVQGSEAFF.

The table lists this clonotype with a few counts. V is TRBV28 and J is TRBJ2-5; 8 bases fit TRBD1. The germline CDR1 and CDR2 sequences are MDHEN and SYDVKM. This CDR3 has 15 amino acids. J gave up 0 bases and V 5 bases, and 5 bases lay outside the gene matches. Here the CDR3 reads CASSNRGKYQETQYF. The CDR3 DNA reads as TGTGCCAGCAGTAACAGGGGGAAGTACCAAGAGACCCAGTACTTC. The full variable domain, rest sourced from reference TRBV28 and TRBJ2-5, is DVKVTQSSRYLVKRTGEKVFLECVQDMDHENMFWYRQDPGLGLRLIYFSYDVKMKEKGDIPEGYSVSREKKERFSLILESASTNQTSMYLCASSNRGKYQETQYFGPGTRLLVL.

This clonotype showed up many times. In DNA, the CDR3 is TGTGCCAGTAGTATAGCGACAGACCAAGAGACCCAGTACTTC. Residues: CASSIATDQETQYF. This chain connects TRBV19 to TRBJ2-5; maybe TRBD1 (5 bases). V lost 1 base, J lost 0 bases, and 6 bases lay in between. Germline V CDR1 and CDR2: LNHDA, SQIVND (reference sequence). The CDR3 consists of 14 residues.

The chain links TRBV14 to TRBJ1-1; D remains ambiguous. V was cut by 0 bases and J by 9 bases, with 17 bases left in between. The CDR3 loop spans 15 amino acids. Germline V CDR1 and CDR2: SGHDN, FVKESK. The CDR3 loop is CASSQDLRAKAQAFF. CDR3 bases: TGTGCCAGCAGCCAAGATTTGAGGGCGAAAGCTCAAGCTTTCTTT.

This clonotype appeared a few times. The V gene is TRBV5-5, the J gene TRBJ1-6, with D possibly TRBD1 on 5 matching bases. Germline V gives CDR1 SGHKS, CDR2 YYEKEE (reference sequence). There are 13 residues in the CDR3. Trimming removed 7 bases at V and 10 bases at J, with 15 bases between. CDR3 bases: TGTGCCAGCGCCCTTGGGGGTAACTCACCCCTCCACTTT. Translating gives CASALGGNSPLHF. The whole variable domain, remainder taken from reference TRBV5-5 and TRBJ1-6, is DAGVTQSPTHLIKTRGQQVTLRCSPISGHKSVSWYQQVLGQGPQFIFQYYEKEERGRGNFPDRFSARQFPNYSSELNVNALLLGDSALYLCASALGGNSPLHFGNGTRLTVT.

Regarding this clonotype: Compared with germline, one end of the junction differs, possibly owing to a read error. The chain recombines TRBV5-6 with TRBJ2-2, with 9 bases lining up with TRBD2. Germline CDR1 and CDR2: SGHDT and YYEEEE. The CDR3 spans 14 residues. CDR3 residues: CANSLLAGVRELFF. In DNA, the CDR3 is TGTGCCAACAGCCTCTTAGCGGGGGTACGGGAGCTGTTTTTT.